One and the same sample provided the 26 T cell receptor beta chains below, sequenced in a study of cytomegalovirus exposure and HLA in healthy donors. The primer mix had 60 Vbeta and 13 Jbeta primers. The repertoire was sequenced with immunoSEQ multiplex PCR; TCRdb's copy has only in-frame clones and lacks some. The sample lists fewer than 70,000 clones; 60% to 75% were seen once. Sequenced sample: PBMCs. All receptors derive from a male donor in good health and CMV-seropositive.

The CDR3 bases are TGTGCCAGCAGCCAAACTACAGCGGGTGGGAACTACGAGCAGTACTTC. Amino acid sequence: CASSQTTAGGNYEQYF. This chain links TRBV6-6 with TRBJ2-7; the D gene is possibly TRBD2 (6 bases). From germline, CDR1 is MNHNY and CDR2 SVGAGI (reference sequence). CDR3 length: 16 residues. Trimming removed 6 bases at V and 3 bases at J, with 21 bases between.

The gene calls are TRBV10-2 and TRBJ1-5; maybe TRBD1 (6 bases). This CDR3 is 13 amino acids long. Trimming took off 2 bases at V and 4 bases at J, with 6 bases between the two ends. Germline V lookup: CDR1 WSHSY, CDR2 SAAADI. In nucleotides, the CDR3 is TGCGCCAGCAGTGAGAGGGGGAATCAGCCCCAGCATTTT. The encoded protein is CASSERGNQPQHF.

The V and J genes are TRBV7-2 and TRBJ1-2; TRBD1 matches 7 bases. Germline CDR1 is SGHTA and CDR2 is FQGNSA. J gave up 8 bases and V 5 bases, and 14 bases lay outside the gene matches. The CDR3 spans 15 residues. The CDR3 sequence: CASSVTGQTGRGYTF. CDR3 bases: TGTGCCAGCAGCGTTACGGGACAGACTGGTCGGGGCTACACCTTC.

This chain connects TRBV4-1 to TRBJ2-5, with 9 bases identical to TRBD1. The trim removed 3 bases at V and 9 bases at J, leaving 8 bases unmatched. The CDR3 length is 14 residues. In germline, CDR1 is MGHRA, CDR2 YSYEKL. The CDR3 loop is CASSQLPGQGPQYF. The CDR3 coding sequence is TGCGCCAGCAGCCAGCTTCCGGGACAGGGCCCCCAGTACTTC.

J is TRBJ1-2 and V is TRBV9; 10 positions agree with TRBD1. The CDR3 is made up of 14 amino acids. Losses at the gene ends were 3 bases for V and 8 bases for J; bases not matched to a gene: 7. Germline lookup yields CDR1 SGDLS and CDR2 YYNGEE. The CDR3 sequence is CASSGGQGSEGYTF. The CDR3 bases are TGTGCCAGCAGCGGGGGACAGGGGAGCGAGGGCTACACCTTC.

V gene TRBV2 combines with J gene TRBJ1-3, with unresolved D. V was clipped by 6 bases and J by 3 bases, with 9 bases between them. This CDR3 region has 13 residues. Germline CDR1 and CDR2: SNHLY and FYNNEI. The CDR3: CASSHTDGNTIYF. The DNA of the CDR3 is TGTGCCAGCAGCCACACCGATGGAAACACCATATATTTT.

The chain joins TRBV10-1 to TRBJ2-3; D may be TRBD1 (6 bases). CDR3 length: 14 amino acids. Germline CDR1 WNHNN, CDR2 SYGVQD (reference sequence). Trimming pared 6 bases from V and 3 bases from J, leaving 13 bases between. The CDR3 nucleotides are TGCGCCAGCAGGGACAGTGGCGATACAGATACGCAGTATTTT. Protein sequence: CASRDSGDTDTQYF.

The chain employs TRBV19 and TRBJ2-5; TRBD1 might be the D (6 bases). The J call may not be correct, given that the DNA end is closer to TRBJ2-7. This CDR3 has 17 amino acids. The germline V gene has CDR1 LNHDA and CDR2 SQIVND (reference sequence). The CDR3 sequence: CASRADSLTYPPYEQYF. The CDR3 DNA is TGTGCCAGTAGGGCGGACAGCCTGACTTATCCTCCCTACGAGCAGTACTTC.

This sequence joins TRBV11-2 and TRBJ2-7; unclear D gene. Trimming pared 5 bases from V and 3 bases from J, leaving 8 bases between. The CDR3 runs to 12 residues. The germline V gene encodes CDR1 SGHAT and CDR2 FQNNGV. The CDR3 loop is CASSVTYYEQYF. In nucleotides, the CDR3 is TGTGCCAGCAGCGTAACATACTACGAGCAGTACTTC. Full variable domain (missing parts from reference TRBV11-2 and TRBJ2-7): EAGVAQSPRYKIIEKRQSVAFWCNPISGHATLYWYQQILGQGPKLLIQFQNNGVVDDSQLPKDRFSAERLKGVDSTLKIQPAKLEDSAVYLCASSVTYYEQYFGPGTRLTVT.

The chain uses TRBV6-5 and TRBJ1-6, with D hard to call. Trimming took off 2 bases at V and 7 bases at J, with 12 bases between the two ends. The germline CDR1 and CDR2 sequences are MNHEY and SVGAGI. The CDR3 covers 15 residues. The CDR3 loop reads CASSYTTGSNSPLHF. In DNA form, the CDR3 reads TGTGCCAGCAGTTACACCACCGGGAGCAATTCACCCCTCCACTTT.

In this sample, this clone turned up a few times. The genes are TRBV4-1 and TRBJ1-2, with 9 bases matching TRBD1. Per germline, CDR1 MGHRA and CDR2 YSYEKL. There are 14 residues in the CDR3. The V gene end was trimmed by 4 bases and the J gene end by 2 bases; junction bases not matched to a gene: 2. As DNA, the CDR3 is TGCGCCAGCAGCCCCGGGACAGGGAACTATGGCTACACCTTC. Protein: CASSPGTGNYGYTF.

The rearrangement links TRBV5-1 to TRBJ2-1; 10 bases match TRBD2. The V gene end was trimmed by 4 bases and the J gene end by 5 bases; junction bases not matched to a gene: 9. The CDR3 has 16 residues. Germline V gene sequence: CDR1 SGHRS, CDR2 YFSETQ. The CDR3, as DNA: TGCGCCAGCAGCCAACCCGGACTAGCGGCCCACAATGAGCAGTTCTTC. The encoded protein is CASSQPGLAAHNEQFF.

The chain has TRBV7-3 and TRBJ2-3; 9 bases map to TRBD2. The V gene's germline CDR1 is SGHTA and CDR2 FQGTGA. Losses at the gene ends were 4 bases for V and 8 bases for J; bases not matched to a gene: 10. The CDR3 consists of 15 residues. CDR3 DNA: TGTGCCAGCAGCTCGGGTAGCGGGAGTGGCGGTACGCAGTATTTT. Protein sequence: CASSSGSGSGGTQYF.

The chain has TRBV6-1 and TRBJ2-7; D is possibly TRBD1 (5 bases). CDR3 size: 14 residues. In germline, CDR1 is MNHNS, CDR2 SASEGT. Trimming cost V 1 base and J 2 bases, with 9 bases left between them. The CDR3 spells CASSEGDRAYEQYF. CDR3 sequence (DNA): TGTGCCAGCAGTGAAGGAGACAGAGCCTACGAGCAGTACTTC.

The chain is built from TRBV6-6 and TRBJ1-3, with a possible D match to TRBD1 (5 bases). This CDR3 has 15 amino acids. The germline V and J ends were trimmed by 1 base and 2 bases, with 9 bases remaining between them. Germline V gene lookup returns CDR1 MNHNY and CDR2 SVGAGI (reference sequence). In DNA form, the CDR3 reads TGTGCCAGCAGTTACTACGGAGGGGCTGGAAACACCATATATTTT. Translated: CASSYYGGAGNTIYF.

V gene TRBV7-9 combines with J gene TRBJ2-5, with 10 bases lining up with TRBD1. V shed 4 bases and J 4 bases; nucleotides not matched to a gene: 15. The length of the CDR3 is 18 residues. CDR1 and CDR2 (germline): SEHNR, FQNEAQ (reference sequence). The CDR3 DNA sequence: TGTGCCAGCAGCTCGGGAACTTTTGCAGGACAGGGGGGAGAGACCCAGTACTTC. It encodes CASSSGTFAGQGGETQYF. The variable domain in full, with the rest retrieved from reference TRBV7-9 and TRBJ2-5, is DTGVSQNPRHKITKRGQNVTFRCDPISEHNRLYWYRQTLGQGPEFLTYFQNEAQLEKSRLLSDRFSAERPKGSFSTLEIQRTEQGDSAMYLCASSSGTFAGQGGETQYFGPGTRLLVL.

The J gene is TRBJ2-5, the V gene TRBV7-2; maybe TRBD2 (6 bases). V was clipped by 3 bases and J by 5 bases, with 7 bases between them. The germline gives CDR1 SGHTA, CDR2 FQGNSA. The CDR3 extends over 12 amino acids. The CDR3 protein is CASSLGRETQYF. CDR3 in DNA: TGTGCCAGCAGCTTGGGGAGGGAGACCCAGTACTTC.

CDR3 residues: CASSPTDYGTDTQYF. CDR3 nucleotides: TGTGCCAGCAGCCCGACTGACTATGGGACAGATACGCAGTATTTT. The chain uses TRBV6-5 and TRBJ2-3; D may be TRBD2 (5 bases). The CDR3 totals 15 residues. The V gene lost 6 bases and the J gene lost 3 bases, with 16 bases spanning the gap. The germline gives CDR1 MNHEY, CDR2 SVGAGI.

The count of this clone is one. The chain has TRBV5-6 and TRBJ2-1; D is perhaps TRBD2 (6 bases). CDR3 length: 15 residues. Trimming removed 2 bases at V and 6 bases at J, with 15 bases between. Germline V gene data show CDR1 as SGHDT and CDR2 as YYEEEE. CDR3 DNA: TGTGCCAGCAGCTTCATCGGGACTCTACCCAATGAGCAGTTCTTC. Translating gives CASSFIGTLPNEQFF. The complete variable domain, with remaining parts taken from reference TRBV5-6 and TRBJ2-1, reads DAGVTQSPTHLIKTRGQQVTLRCSPKSGHDTVSWYQQALGQGPQFIFQYYEEEERQRGNFPDRFSGHQFPNYSSELNVNALLLGDSALYLCASSFIGTLPNEQFFGPGTRLTVL.

The gene calls are TRBV2 and TRBJ1-2; 8 nucleotides align to TRBD1. This CDR3 region has 14 residues. Germline loops: CDR1 SNHLY, CDR2 FYNNEI. After removal of 6 bases from V and 4 bases from J, the junction contained 7 bases not matched to a gene. The CDR3 sequence is CASRGQVVGYGYTF. The CDR3 nucleotides are TGTGCCAGCAGGGGACAGGTTGTCGGCTATGGCTACACCTTC. Supplemented by reference TRBV2 and TRBJ1-2, the full variable domain reads EPEVTQTPSHQVTQMGQEVILRCVPISNHLYFYWYRQILGQKVEFLVSFYNNEISEKSEIFDDQFSVERPDGSNFTLKIRSTKLEDSAMYFCASRGQVVGYGYTFGSGTRLTVV.

The chain uses TRBV7-9 and TRBJ1-4, with D perhaps matching TRBD1 (6 bases). From germline, CDR1 is SEHNR and CDR2 FQNEAQ (reference sequence). Trimming stripped 5 bases from V and 8 bases from J, with 15 bases between. The CDR3 spans 14 residues. CDR3: CASSTRGAGEKLFF. The CDR3 region has the DNA TGTGCCAGCAGCACCCGGGGGGCTGGGGAAAAACTGTTTTTT.

This chain links TRBV2 with TRBJ1-4, with D uncertain. The CDR3 covers 14 residues. Trimming left V 7 bases short and J 7 bases short, with 16 bases between. Germline lookup yields CDR1 SNHLY and CDR2 FYNNEI. This CDR3 reads CASTAGRTREKLFF. Here the CDR3 DNA reads TGTGCCAGCACCGCGGGGAGGACTCGTGAAAAACTGTTTTTT.

The rearrangement links TRBV5-6 to TRBJ2-5; 10 bases line up with TRBD2. This CDR3 is built from 15 residues. Trimming took 5 bases from V and 3 from J; bases not matched to a gene: 7. Germline lookup yields CDR1 SGHDT and CDR2 YYEEEE. The CDR3 nucleotides are TGTGCCAGCAGGAAGCGGGGGGGCCTAGAAGAGACCCAGTACTTC. This sequence encodes CASRKRGGLEETQYF.

CDR3 region: CASSLNRYEQYF. CDR3 nucleotide sequence: TGCGCCAGCAGCTTGAATCGCTACGAGCAGTACTTC. This chain uses TRBV5-1 with TRBJ2-7, with D uncertain. In germline, CDR1 is SGHRS, CDR2 YFSETQ. The CDR3 loop spans 12 amino acids. V lost 1 base, J lost 3 bases, and 5 bases lay in between. Drawing the rest from reference TRBV5-1 and TRBJ2-7, the complete variable domain is KAGVTQTPRYLIKTRGQQVTLSCSPISGHRSVSWYQQTPGQGLQFLFEYFSETQRNKGNFPGRFSGRQFSNSRSEMNVSTLELGDSALYLCASSLNRYEQYFGPGTRLTVT.

The J gene is TRBJ2-3, the V gene TRBV13; D gene uncertain. Between the trimmed V and J ends, which lost 5 bases and 0 bases, there was a span of 9 bases. Germline assignment: CDR1 PRHDT and CDR2 FYEKMQ (reference sequence). This CDR3 is 14 amino acids long. CDR3 nucleotides: TGTGCCAGCAGCCCCACAGAGAGCACAGATACGCAGTATTTT. It specifies CASSPTESTDTQYF.

This clone was found a few times. The V gene is TRBV7-9, the J gene TRBJ1-6; 7 bases agree with TRBD1. This CDR3 is 13 amino acids long. V dropped 5 bases and J dropped 8; count of bases not matched to a gene: 3. Germline V lookup: CDR1 SEHNR, CDR2 FQNEAQ (reference sequence). CDR3 sequence: CASSPQGDSPLHF. The CDR3 DNA is TGTGCCAGCAGCCCGCAGGGGGATTCACCCCTCCACTTT.